This TCR beta chain was profiled in a study of blood T cells in healthy people across ages. Points from the study as a whole: The study regarded diversity estimates from one million T cells as underestimates. Per million T cells, TCR beta diversity dropped roughly linearly as age increased.

Note on this clonotype: Its antigen is as yet unknown.

Healthy individuals of Caucasian origin from Russia, aged roughly 6 to 100, served as donors. Extracted total RNA amounted to at least 5.5 micrograms for each sample. Primers used in a second PCR of roughly 7 to 12 cycles were a sample-barcoded 5' primer and a J-beta primer mix. Each CDR3 protein gets one entry after TCRdb re-called the 5' RACE reads with MiXCR. This table has approximately 600,000 distinct CDR3 sequences, under 70% appearing once. The source is a man aged 55 to 70 in good health. Sequences were obtained from blood.

The CDR3, as DNA: TGTGCCAGCAGTCAGACCTCTGGGGCCAACGTCCTGACTTTC. Amino acids: CASSQTSGANVLTF. The gene calls are TRBV7-3 and TRBJ2-6; D ambiguous. Germline CDR1 is SGHTA and CDR2 is FQGTGA. The CDR3 runs 14 residues. With 6 bases removed from V and 0 bases from J, the gap between germline ends came to 6 bases.